This T cell receptor (beta chain) was identified in a study of blood T cell repertoires in COVID-19. The overall study: Specimens from acute and convalescent COVID-19 originated in the United States, Italy and Spain. The cDNA or gDNA used as material had been derived from T cells, B-cell-depleted T cells, or PBMCs.

In the original analysis: The assay estimated nucleated cells by amplifying reference gene primers. Sequencing was performed with immunoSEQ multiplex PCR; in TCRdb, only in-frame clones are kept and a portion is missing. That table supplies the V and J calls and clone size; D and trimming were determined from the DNA. The sample lists 93,000 or so clones; about 89% were seen once. Germline CDR1 MDHEN, CDR2 SYDVKM. J lost 8 bases, V lost 5 bases, and 2 bases had no gene match. The length of the CDR3 is 11 residues. This receptor was taken from a woman aged 55-69 years with acute or convalescent COVID-19. J is TRBJ1-2 and V is TRBV28; 7 nucleotides align to TRBD1. The sample consisted of peripheral blood. Here the CDR3 DNA reads TGTGCCAGCAGTACAGGGGTCGGCTACACCTTC. This translates into CASSTGVGYTF.